A selection of T cell receptor beta chains follows, all from one sample in a study of shared clonotypes between healthy human individuals. Assay used: immunoSEQ multiplex PCR; TCRdb lists only in-frame clones, some missing. The data contain about 710,000 clones, roughly 72% of them singletons. Sequenced sample: memory CD4+ T cells sorted from blood. These TCRs come from a woman aged 25 to 39 in good health. Each CDR3 is given with its conserved first and last residue. D genes are given only for firm matches. Only part of the rows carry a size: once, few, many, or a class if the clone is expanded.

d_call	clone_size	v_call	j_call	cdr3_aa	cdr3_nt
NA	NA	TRBV28	TRBJ1-1	CASSAQGSSLEAFF	TGTGCCAGCAGTGCACAGGGCAGCTCTTTAGAAGCTTTCTTT
NA	NA	TRBV7-8	TRBJ2-7	CASGSRTRRSYEQYF	TGTGCCAGCGGCTCTCGGACACGGCGCTCCTACGAGCAGTACTTC
TRBD2	many	TRBV23-1	TRBJ2-1	CASTANKTSGRVDEQFF	TGCGCCAGCACCGCAAATAAAACTAGCGGGAGGGTGGATGAGCAGTTCTTC
NA	NA	TRBV10-3	TRBJ2-7	CAISDLTGYEQYF	TGTGCCATCAGCGACCTCACAGGGTACGAGCAGTACTTC
NA	NA	TRBV14	TRBJ1-1	CASSQDGGARGAEAFF	TGTGCCAGCAGCCAAGATGGCGGGGCCCGGGGTGCTGAAGCTTTCTTT
TRBD1	NA	TRBV9	TRBJ1-1	CASSVGTGGWDTEAFF	TGTGCCAGCAGCGTAGGAACAGGGGGCTGGGACACTGAAGCTTTCTTT
NA	NA	TRBV6-6	TRBJ2-1	CASSYSKHLNGNEQFF	TGTGCCAGCAGTTACTCGAAGCATCTAAACGGCAATGAGCAGTTCTTC
TRBD1	NA	TRBV29-1	TRBJ2-3	CSGGQGTDTQYF	TGCAGCGGGGGACAGGGCACAGATACGCAGTATTTT
NA	NA	TRBV2	TRBJ1-3	CAMTNGNTIYF	TGTGCCATGACAAACGGAAACACCATATATTTT
TRBD2	NA	TRBV29-1	TRBJ2-7	CSVIISGTLYEQYF	TGCAGCGTGATCATTAGCGGGACCTTATACGAGCAGTACTTC
TRBD2	many	TRBV2	TRBJ2-3	CASRVTGGSDTQYF	TGTGCCAGCAGAGTAACGGGAGGGTCAGATACGCAGTATTTT
TRBD2	NA	TRBV2	TRBJ2-7	CASSGDGGRARSEQYF	TGTGCCAGCAGTGGAGATGGCGGGAGGGCCCGGAGCGAGCAGTACTTC
NA	NA	TRBV18	TRBJ1-1	CASSRNSNTEAFF	TGTGCCAGCTCACGAAACAGTAACACTGAAGCTTTCTTT
TRBD2	NA	TRBV5-4	TRBJ2-2	CASSSRTSGYTGELFF	TGTGCCAGCAGCTCGCGGACTAGCGGCTACACCGGGGAGCTGTTTTTT
NA	NA	TRBV2	TRBJ1-2	CASSEQNGYTF	TGTGCCAGCAGTGAACAAAATGGCTACACCTTC
NA	many	TRBV5-1	TRBJ1-1	CASSLSGQLNTEAFF	TGCGCCAGCAGCTTGTCTGGTCAGCTGAACACTGAAGCTTTCTTT
TRBD2	NA	TRBV4-1	TRBJ2-1	CASSQGEASGRHSEQFF	TGCGCCAGCAGCCAGGGGGAGGCTAGCGGGAGACATAGTGAGCAGTTCTTC
TRBD2	many	TRBV28	TRBJ2-1	CASSVSRTSGYNEQFF	TGTGCCAGCAGTGTCTCTCGGACTAGCGGCTACAATGAGCAGTTCTTC
NA	once	TRBV9	TRBJ1-2	CASSPGESGYGYTF	TGTGCCAGCAGCCCAGGGGAATCGGGCTATGGCTACACCTTC
TRBD1	NA	TRBV28	TRBJ2-3	CASSLPGQGTDTQYF	TGTGCCAGCAGTTTGCCTGGACAGGGCACAGATACGCAGTATTTT
TRBD1	few	TRBV5-1	TRBJ2-7	CASSSSTGATGYEQYF	TGCGCCAGCAGCTCGTCGACAGGGGCTACTGGTTACGAGCAGTACTTC
TRBD2	once	TRBV5-1	TRBJ2-7	CASSFTSGSYEQYF	TGCGCCAGCAGCTTCACTAGCGGATCCTACGAGCAGTACTTC
NA	NA	TRBV25-1	TRBJ2-7	CASSDPTDSYEQYF	TGTGCCAGCAGTGATCCCACCGACTCCTACGAGCAGTACTTC
TRBD1	NA	TRBV5-5	TRBJ1-1	CASSLQGDSTEAFF	TGTGCCAGCAGCTTGCAGGGGGATTCCACTGAAGCTTTCTTT
NA	NA	TRBV30	TRBJ1-1	CAWSPPGWNTEAFF	TGTGCCTGGAGTCCACCAGGGTGGAACACTGAAGCTTTCTTT
NA	few	TRBV4-2	TRBJ1-2	CASSQEAGAGGYTF	TGTGCCAGCAGCCAAGAGGCGGGGGCGGGTGGCTACACCTTC
NA	once	TRBV6-5	TRBJ1-2	CASTDEDRLTTF	TGTGCCAGCACCGACGAAGACAGGCTTACCACCTTC
TRBD1	NA	TRBV29-1	TRBJ1-2	CSVETGEFANYGYTF	TGCAGCGTTGAGACAGGGGAGTTCGCCAACTATGGCTACACCTTC
NA	NA	TRBV2	TRBJ1-5	CASVAGFNQPQHF	TGTGCCAGCGTGGCAGGCTTTAATCAGCCCCAGCATTTT
TRBD1	once	TRBV28	TRBJ1-5	CASISDRGHSNQPQHF	TGTGCCAGCATTTCCGACAGGGGACATAGCAATCAGCCCCAGCATTTT
TRBD1	once	TRBV6-4	TRBJ1-1	CASMALGGSGLAFF	TGTGCCAGCATGGCGTTAGGGGGCTCAGGGTTGGCTTTCTTT
NA	NA	TRBV6-5	TRBJ2-7	CASSKGPYYEQYF	TGTGCCAGCAGTAAGGGACCCTACTACGAGCAGTACTTC
TRBD1	NA	TRBV5-1	TRBJ2-5	CASSGTGGLLETQYF	TGCGCCAGCAGCGGGACAGGGGGCCTCTTAGAGACCCAGTACTTC
TRBD1	NA	TRBV28	TRBJ1-2	CASSSKDRGRRGYTF	TGTGCCAGCAGTTCAAAAGACAGGGGGCGGCGTGGCTACACCTTC
TRBD2	NA	TRBV2	TRBJ2-7	CASRLRGGEGSGEQYF	TGTGCCAGTCGACTTCGCGGGGGGGAAGGCTCAGGCGAGCAGTACTTC
NA	few	TRBV2	TRBJ1-5	CASRSGVIGNQPQHF	TGTGCCAGTAGAAGTGGAGTTATCGGCAATCAGCCCCAGCATTTT
NA	many	TRBV10-1	TRBJ2-2	CASVDRFGELFF	TGCGCCAGCGTTGACAGATTCGGGGAGCTGTTTTTT
NA	NA	TRBV28	TRBJ2-6	CASSYRQGRSGANVLTF	TGTGCCAGCAGTTATCGGCAGGGGAGGTCTGGGGCCAACGTCCTGACTTTC
NA	NA	TRBV2	TRBJ2-5	CASMGARETQYF	TGTGCCAGCATGGGGGCTCGGGAGACCCAGTACTTC
NA	NA	TRBV18	TRBJ2-7	CASSLDSNEQYF	TGTGCCAGCTCCCTGGACAGTAACGAGCAGTACTTC
NA	NA	TRBV15	TRBJ2-2	CATSREYSGLTNRNKNTGELFF	TGTGCCACCAGCAGAGAGTATTCAGGACTGACTAATCGAAATAAGAACACCGGGGAGCTGTTTTTT
NA	NA	TRBV4-2	TRBJ2-1	CASSQVGRYNEQFF	TGTGCCAGCAGCCAAGTCGGACGCTACAATGAGCAGTTCTTC
TRBD2	NA	TRBV19	TRBJ2-2	CASRLSSGSSTGELFF	TGTGCCAGTCGGCTTTCTAGCGGGAGTTCCACCGGGGAGCTGTTTTTT
NA	once	TRBV6-1	TRBJ2-2	CASRGQRNTGELFF	TGTGCCAGCAGAGGACAGCGCAACACCGGGGAGCTGTTTTTT
NA	few	TRBV28	TRBJ1-1	CASRSNTEAFF	TGTGCCAGCAGGTCGAACACTGAAGCTTTCTTT
NA	NA	TRBV27	TRBJ1-2	CASSSSPGRNFDYGYTF	TGTGCCAGCAGTTCCTCTCCGGGACGGAACTTTGACTATGGCTACACCTTC
TRBD1	many	TRBV2	TRBJ2-7	CASSDYRGEQYF	TGTGCCAGCAGTGACTACAGGGGGGAGCAGTACTTC
NA	NA	TRBV6-5	TRBJ1-1	CASSYARGNTEAFF	TGTGCCAGCAGTTACGCAAGGGGGAACACTGAAGCTTTCTTT
TRBD1	NA	TRBV5-4	TRBJ2-1	CASSLGLALTGGNEQFF	TGTGCCAGCAGCTTGGGCCTAGCCTTAACAGGGGGAAATGAGCAGTTCTTC
TRBD1	NA	TRBV2	TRBJ2-7	CASIAAQGFGHEQYF	TGTGCCAGCATTGCGGCACAGGGGTTTGGCCACGAGCAGTACTTC